The clone carrying this T cell receptor beta chain was seen at least ten times. This sample stems from a study of blood T cells in healthy people across ages. A sample-barcoded 5' primer and a J-beta primer mix were used in a second PCR of roughly 6 to 11 cycles. The authors tagged each cDNA molecule using a template-switch adaptor with 12 random nucleotides. TCRdb analysed the 5' RACE reads with MiXCR anew, one entry per CDR3 protein. The sample contains some 690,000 distinct CDR3 sequences, about 20% of which appear only once. RNA extraction gave at least 5.5 micrograms of total RNA per sample. Sequences were obtained from blood. The clonotype comes from a man in his 70s in good health.

The chain's CDR3 is CASSHPKRDRRVYGYTF. CDR3 coding DNA: TGCGCCAGCAGCCACCCTAAGCGGGACAGACGAGTCTATGGCTACACCTTC. The chain employs TRBV4-1 and TRBJ1-2; 7 bases agree with TRBD1. Losses at the gene ends were 3 bases for V and 4 bases for J; bases not matched to a gene: 14. This CDR3 region has 17 residues. Germline loops: CDR1 MGHRA, CDR2 YSYEKL.